Listed below are T cell receptor beta chains from one sample, sequenced in a study of CD8+ T cells in alopecia areata. Clones were read by immunoSEQ multiplex PCR, and TCRdb kept only the in-frame ones, dropping some. The sample has 150,000 to 200,000 clones, approximately 49% seen once; the top ten hold around 10%. This specimen consisted of CD8+ T cells sorted from blood, obtained around week 53, from a patient treated with tofacitinib. These receptors all come from a human donor with alopecia areata. The CDR3 runs from the conserved cysteine through the conserved F or W. Fields, in order: J gene, V gene, D gene, clone size, CDR3 protein, CDR3 DNA. The D gene is left open where the match is weak. Only part of the rows carry a size: once, few, many, or a class if the clone is expanded.

TRBJ1-1,TRBV2,NA,NA,CASSEAYGAEAFF,TGTGCCAGCAGTGAAGCGTATGGGGCTGAAGCTTTCTTT
TRBJ2-3,TRBV9,NA,NA,CASSEGSYPDTQYF,TGTGCCAGCAGCGAGGGGTCCTATCCAGATACGCAGTATTTT
TRBJ1-1,TRBV5-1,TRBD1,NA,CASSLNNRGRNTEAFF,TGCGCCAGCAGCTTGAATAACAGGGGGCGGAACACTGAAGCTTTCTTT
TRBJ2-4,TRBV7-2,TRBD2,few,CASSPLAGADIQYF,TGTGCCAGCAGCCCTCTAGCGGGGGCGGACATTCAGTACTTC
TRBJ1-5,TRBV27,NA,NA,CASRQSPGAGNQPQHF,TGTGCCAGCAGACAATCCCCTGGGGCCGGCAATCAGCCCCAGCATTTT
TRBJ2-1,TRBV27,NA,NA,CASSFQGMGYNEQFF,TGTGCCAGCAGTTTCCAGGGTATGGGCTACAATGAGCAGTTCTTC
TRBJ1-1,TRBV25-1,TRBD1,NA,CASSAGQGVSEAFF,TGTGCCAGCAGTGCCGGACAGGGGGTATCTGAAGCTTTCTTT
TRBJ2-3,TRBV2,TRBD2,NA,CASSEWRAGSEADTQYF,TGTGCCAGCAGTGAATGGCGAGCGGGGAGTGAAGCAGATACGCAGTATTTT
TRBJ1-5,TRBV27,NA,NA,CASRPTVNSNQPQHF,TGTGCCAGCAGGCCGACAGTTAATAGCAATCAGCCCCAGCATTTT
TRBJ2-1,TRBV29-1,TRBD1,few,CSVQTGGSFDEQFF,TGCAGCGTTCAGACAGGGGGAAGTTTCGATGAGCAGTTCTTC
TRBJ2-5,TRBV10-3,NA,few,CAISETRDSPEGETQYF,TGTGCCATCAGTGAGACCCGCGACAGCCCGGAGGGCGAGACCCAGTACTTC
TRBJ2-5,TRBV27,NA,once,CASSLYFARSGGETQYF,TGTGCCAGCAGTTTATACTTCGCCAGGTCAGGCGGAGAGACCCAGTACTTC
TRBJ2-7,TRBV29-1,TRBD2,few,CSVETLRAGASYEQYF,TGCAGCGTTGAGACCCTGAGAGCGGGGGCGAGCTACGAGCAGTACTTC
TRBJ1-2,TRBV28,NA,NA,CASSFGSNYGYTF,TGTGCCAGCAGTTTTGGGAGTAACTATGGCTACACCTTC
TRBJ1-6,TRBV30,NA,NA,CAWSAGPLSPLHF,TGTGCCTGGAGTGCAGGTCCATTGTCACCCCTCCACTTT
TRBJ1-5,TRBV4-3,NA,once,CASSQGWAGYQPQHF,TGCGCCAGCAGCCAAGGTTGGGCTGGATATCAGCCCCAGCATTTT
TRBJ1-1,TRBV2,NA,NA,CASRADYGSTEAFF,TGTGCCAGCAGGGCAGACTATGGCAGCACTGAAGCTTTCTTT
TRBJ1-2,TRBV5-1,NA,NA,CASSLGRSNYGYTF,TGCGCCAGCAGCTTGGGTAGGAGTAACTATGGCTACACCTTC
TRBJ2-7,TRBV5-4,TRBD1,NA,CASSSRQGAYEQYF,TGTGCCAGCAGCTCCAGACAGGGTGCCTACGAGCAGTACTTC
TRBJ2-1,TRBV10-3,NA,few,CAISESMDSSYNEQFF,TGTGCCATCAGTGAGTCCATGGACAGCTCCTACAATGAGCAGTTCTTC
TRBJ2-5,TRBV23-1,TRBD1,NA,CASSQLGQGDWGDRETQYF,TGCGCCAGCAGTCAACTCGGACAGGGAGACTGGGGAGACAGGGAGACCCAGTACTTC
TRBJ2-6,TRBV30,NA,NA,CAWSPGAGANVLTF,TGTGCCTGGAGTCCAGGGGCTGGGGCCAACGTCCTGACTTTC
TRBJ1-1,TRBV30,NA,NA,CAWSDFTRDEAFF,TGTGCCTGGAGTGACTTCACCCGGGATGAAGCTTTCTTT
TRBJ2-3,TRBV20-1,NA,NA,CTPRAGTQYF,TGCACCCCGCGTGCGGGTACGCAGTATTTT
TRBJ2-7,TRBV2,NA,NA,CASSDRLADYEQYF,TGTGCCAGCAGTGATAGGCTAGCAGACTACGAGCAGTACTTC
TRBJ1-2,TRBV27,NA,NA,CASRPPWDYGYTF,TGTGCCAGCAGACCACCGTGGGACTATGGCTACACCTTC
TRBJ2-5,TRBV6-1,NA,few,CASSEAGHVGTQYF,TGTGCCAGCAGTGAAGCGGGACACGTCGGGACCCAGTACTTC
TRBJ1-5,TRBV19,TRBD1,NA,CASSIGTEGGNQPQHF,TGTGCCAGTAGTATTGGGACAGAGGGCGGCAATCAGCCCCAGCATTTT
TRBJ2-6,TRBV29-1,NA,NA,CSVAGSSGANVLTF,TGCAGCGTTGCAGGGAGCTCTGGGGCCAACGTCCTGACTTTC
TRBJ2-4,TRBV7-2,NA,few,CASSSSWTAKNIQYF,TGTGCCAGCAGCTCGTCCTGGACAGCCAAAAACATTCAGTACTTC
TRBJ1-1,TRBV29-1,NA,NA,CSVEDLWAENTEAFF,TGCAGCGTTGAAGATCTTTGGGCCGAGAACACTGAAGCTTTCTTT
TRBJ1-4,TRBV10-2,NA,NA,CASSAKSEKLFF,TGCGCCAGCAGTGCCAAAAGTGAAAAACTGTTTTTT
TRBJ1-1,TRBV30,NA,few,CAWFQGTEAFF,TGTGCCTGGTTCCAGGGTACTGAAGCTTTCTTT
TRBJ1-2,TRBV4-2,NA,few,CASSQVQIIYGYTF,TGTGCCAGCAGCCAAGTCCAGATTATCTATGGCTACACCTTC
TRBJ2-7,TRBV6-4,TRBD2,few,CASSYGASGSYEQYF,TGTGCCAGCAGTTACGGGGCTAGCGGGAGTTACGAGCAGTACTTC
TRBJ2-7,TRBV7-6,TRBD1,NA,CASSLRDRSYEQYF,TGTGCCAGCAGCTTACGGGACAGGTCCTACGAGCAGTACTTC
TRBJ2-1,TRBV5-4,TRBD2,few,CASSFDYDSGREFF,TGTGCCAGCAGCTTCGACTACGATAGCGGGCGGGAGTTCTTC
TRBJ2-7,TRBV6-5,NA,NA,CASEDGSYEQYF,TGTGCCAGCGAGGATGGATCCTACGAGCAGTACTTC
TRBJ1-2,TRBV19,NA,NA,CASSIDRVGYGYTF,TGTGCCAGTAGTATTGATAGGGTGGGCTATGGCTACACCTTC
TRBJ1-2,TRBV30,NA,NA,CAWSIGWDGYTF,TGTGCCTGGAGTATAGGGTGGGATGGCTACACCTTC
TRBJ2-3,TRBV27,TRBD2,few,CASSPAGSGVVDTQYF,TGTGCCAGCAGTCCGGCGGGTAGCGGGGTTGTAGATACGCAGTATTTT
TRBJ1-2,TRBV5-4,TRBD1,NA,CASRPHRDRVHGYTF,TGTGCCAGCAGACCCCATCGGGACAGGGTACATGGCTACACCTTC
TRBJ2-3,TRBV6-5,NA,NA,CASSPLGADTQYF,TGTGCCAGCAGCCCTCTAGGGGCCGATACGCAGTATTTT
TRBJ1-4,TRBV9,TRBD1,NA,CASSAGQGIEKLFF,TGTGCCAGCAGCGCCGGACAGGGGATTGAAAAACTGTTTTTT
TRBJ2-3,TRBV6-1,TRBD1,NA,CASSTGGADTQYF,TGTGCCAGCAGTACAGGGGGCGCAGATACGCAGTATTTT
TRBJ1-1,TRBV30,NA,NA,CAWSVGLGRTEAFF,TGTGCCTGGAGTGTGGGCCTCGGACGGACTGAAGCTTTCTTT
TRBJ1-2,TRBV7-2,NA,NA,CASSIRTADGYTF,TGTGCCAGCAGCATAAGGACAGCGGACGGCTACACCTTC
TRBJ1-1,TRBV29-1,NA,NA,CSVEQLQAFF,TGCAGCGTTGAACAGCTTCAAGCTTTCTTT
TRBJ1-4,TRBV30,NA,NA,CAWSVSAGSEKLFF,TGTGCCTGGAGTGTATCGGCAGGGAGTGAAAAACTGTTTTTT
TRBJ2-5,TRBV7-9,NA,many,CASSPPLRTAKETQYF,TGTGCCAGCAGCCCACCCCTCCGGACAGCCAAGGAGACCCAGTACTTC
TRBJ2-2,TRBV5-4,NA,few,CASAGRSNTGELFF,TGTGCCAGCGCGGGAAGGTCGAACACCGGGGAGCTGTTTTTT